This T cell receptor (beta chain) appears in the sequencing data of a study of cytomegalovirus exposure and HLA in healthy donors. General study points: The study carried out a later analysis of TCR beta sequences. It associated roughly 17,000 of them with specific HLA alleles at a false discovery rate of 0.05.

V was cut by 3 bases and J by 1 base, with 6 bases left in between. The CDR3 is 13 residues long. Germline assignment: CDR1 PRHDT and CDR2 FYEKMQ (reference sequence). Both 60 Vbeta primers and 13 Jbeta primers went into the PCR. The assay was immunoSEQ multiplex PCR, and TCRdb's table has in-frame clones only and misses some. The table records about 160,000 clones, 70% to 90% of them present only once. A word on this clone: What it binds is not known.

The J gene is TRBJ1-1, the V gene TRBV13; D call uncertain. Sequencing was performed on PBMCs. The TCR was taken from a man younger than 30 in good health and CMV-seropositive. The CDR3 protein is CASSFGANTEAFF. The CDR3, as DNA: TGTGCCAGCAGCTTCGGAGCGAACACTGAAGCTTTCTTT.